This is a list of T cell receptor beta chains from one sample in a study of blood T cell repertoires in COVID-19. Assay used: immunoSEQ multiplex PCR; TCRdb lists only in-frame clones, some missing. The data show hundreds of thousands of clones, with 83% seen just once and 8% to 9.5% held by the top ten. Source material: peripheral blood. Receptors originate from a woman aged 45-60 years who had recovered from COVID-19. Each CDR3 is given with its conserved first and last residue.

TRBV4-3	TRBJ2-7	CASSRLGGQGAYEQYF
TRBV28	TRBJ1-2	CASSLIGGASNYGYTF
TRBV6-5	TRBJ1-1	CASSRGSRGTEAFF
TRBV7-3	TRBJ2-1	CASRREKAASPSNEQFF
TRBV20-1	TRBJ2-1	CSASPGGPRSEQFF
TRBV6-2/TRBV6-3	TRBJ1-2	CASSRTGVIYGYTF
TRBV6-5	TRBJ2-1	CASSYSGGSSGNEQFF
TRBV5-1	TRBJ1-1	CASSLEAGIMNTEAFF
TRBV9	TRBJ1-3	CASSPLTALSGNTIYF
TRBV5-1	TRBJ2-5	CASSLTSGLQETQYF
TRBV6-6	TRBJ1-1	CASSDTTGANTEAFF
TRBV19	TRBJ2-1	CASSNPLRSSYNEQFF
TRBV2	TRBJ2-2	CASSGIQGTGELFF
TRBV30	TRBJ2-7	CAWSPQGTSYEQYF
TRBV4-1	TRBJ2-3	CASSRRAGGLTDTQYF
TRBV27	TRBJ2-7	CASRRGQGIYEQYF
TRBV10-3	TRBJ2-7	CATRLAEDGSEQYF
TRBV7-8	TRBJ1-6	CASSLSVTGVSPLHF
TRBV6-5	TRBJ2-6	CASRSTGTGANVLTF
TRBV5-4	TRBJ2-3	CASSAGQGAVDTQYF
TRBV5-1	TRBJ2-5	CASSLGPAGAQETQYF
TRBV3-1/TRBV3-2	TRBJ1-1	CASSQDARSDTEAFF
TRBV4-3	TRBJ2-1	CASRPSGQAYNEQFF
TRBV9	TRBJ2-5	CASSPSRRRQDTQYF
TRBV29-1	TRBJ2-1	CSGSRDRVSREQFF
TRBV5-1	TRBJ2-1	CASSPLAGVPKEQFF
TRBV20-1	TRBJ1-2	CSARRNYGYTF
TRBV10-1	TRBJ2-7	CERGEGVDEQYF
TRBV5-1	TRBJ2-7	CASSGGAGATYEQYF
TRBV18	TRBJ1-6	CASSPQTGQGNSPLHF